This TCR beta chain was captured by sequencing in a study of blood T cells in healthy people across ages (dated by TCRdb to 2013 to 2016). Concerning the study at large: In model experiments, template switching captured about one uniquely barcoded TCR beta cDNA molecule for every two T cells. Using deep sequencing normalized with unique cDNA molecular identifiers, the study measured how TCR beta repertoire diversity changes with age. Four age groups were formed from the donors: young (average approximately 15 years), middle-aged (more than 35), aged (roughly 59) and long-lived (more than 75). To avoid experimental bias, donors of different ages were spread randomly across the sequencing lanes. Using the same blood draw, the study looked at two additional independent replicas of 1 million unique cDNA reads for two donors, one aged 18 to 29 and the other aged 80 or older. The study at large found these results: There was a strong correlation between observed TCR beta diversity and the percentage of naive T cells measured by flow cytometry. Observed TCR beta diversity per million T cells fell roughly linearly with age, and a significant reduction was already apparent by age roughly 40. Compared with the aged group, the long-lived group had more naive CD4+ T cells, fewer expanded clones and increased TCR diversity, a pattern suggesting age selection. Because profiling used bulk unsorted PBMCs, naive and antigen-experienced compartments could not be compared conclusively. Because the CMV infection status of the donors was unknown, age-related changes in expanded clonotypes may potentially have been confounded. Total diversity estimates from one million sequenced T cells were considered lower bounds and underestimates.

Notes on this clonotype: Its antigen remains undetermined. Base qualities were left out, and no much larger clone turns up one base away.

The library was built by means of 5' RACE. The instrument was an Illumina HiSeq 2500. A second PCR of about 7 to 12 cycles was run with a J-beta primer mix and a sample-barcoded 5' primer. A unique molecular identifier was introduced onto each TCR beta cDNA molecule by a template-switch 5' adaptor carrying 12 random nucleotides. At least 3 million CDR3-containing paired-end reads were obtained from each sample. First-strand cDNA was synthesized from all RNA with the Mint cDNA synthesis kit, primed by a TRBC-specific oligonucleotide. Following uracil-DNA glycosylase treatment, all cDNA underwent a first 18-cycle PCR with the universal primers M1SS and BC2_uni_R. The study's processing was this. For normalization, 1 million high-quality reads, each with a distinct molecular identifier, were randomly selected from each sample. Instead of being binned into consensus sequences, reads that shared molecular identifiers were thrown out. MiTCR, run with a Q25 quality threshold and the strictest error-elimination algorithm, handled CDR3 identification, clonotype clustering and error correction. A nonparametric unseen species model with Euler transformation was used to estimate lower-bound total TCR beta diversity. Using fastp trimming at Q25 and MiXCR clonotype assembly, TCRdb reanalyzed the public sequencing data and kept in-frame beta chains. Entries that share a CDR3 protein sequence are merged under the most common genes and DNA. TCRdb, rather than the study authors, made the V and J calls. The sample yields about 290,000 distinct CDR3 sequences; 25% to 30% were counted once. The leading ten clones occupy 25% to 30% of the sample.

The donors were under 40 Caucasian individuals from Russia, aged roughly 6 to 100 years, who were systemically healthy. Each donor gave about 9.8 milliliters of peripheral blood, drawn into EDTA-treated Vacutainer tubes. Ficoll-Paque density-gradient centrifugation was used to isolate PBMCs, with at least 7 million obtained per sample. Total RNA, at least 5.5 micrograms per sample, was extracted from PBMCs with Trizol reagent. For every donor, an aliquot of PBMCs went through flow cytometry to measure the percentages of naive CD45RAhigh/CD27high T cells. The CDR3 spans 11 residues, from the cysteine through the phenylalanine. This entry keeps only the CDR3 DNA: 33 bases, framed from base 1. V is reduced by 2 bases and J by 11 bases, leaving a spacing of 10 bases between them. CDR1 and CDR2 are read off the germline V gene as MNHEY and SVGAGI.

Input material: blood. The V gene is TRBV6-5 and the J gene is TRBJ2-7, and the D gene may be TRBD2, 6 bases matching. The TCR was taken from a woman aged 65 to 85 in good health. The sequenced DNA is TGTGCCAGCAGTTACGGGTTAGCGGAGTACTTC. The resulting protein is CASSYGLAEYF.